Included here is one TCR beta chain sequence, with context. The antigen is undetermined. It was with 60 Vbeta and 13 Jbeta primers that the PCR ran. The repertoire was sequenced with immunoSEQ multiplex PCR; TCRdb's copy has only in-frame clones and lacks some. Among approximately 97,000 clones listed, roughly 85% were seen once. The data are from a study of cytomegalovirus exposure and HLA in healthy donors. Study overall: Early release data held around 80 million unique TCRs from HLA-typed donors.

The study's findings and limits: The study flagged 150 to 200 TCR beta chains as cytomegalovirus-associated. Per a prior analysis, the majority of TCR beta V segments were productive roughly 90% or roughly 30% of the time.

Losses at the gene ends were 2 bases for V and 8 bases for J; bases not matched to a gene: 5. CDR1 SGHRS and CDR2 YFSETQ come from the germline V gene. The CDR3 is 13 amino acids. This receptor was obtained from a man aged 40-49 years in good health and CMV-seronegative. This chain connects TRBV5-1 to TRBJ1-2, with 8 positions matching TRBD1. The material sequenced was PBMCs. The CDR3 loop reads CASSFQGAGGYTF. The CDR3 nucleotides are TGCGCCAGCAGCTTTCAGGGGGCAGGGGGCTACACCTTC.